The clone carrying this T cell receptor beta chain has only a few counts. Method: immunoSEQ multiplex PCR; TCRdb's copy keeps in-frame clones and lacks some. The profile covers about 170,000 clones, with roughly 91% appearing a single time and approximately 1.6% taken by the ten largest. These data are taken from a study of control samples from healthy donors and cancer patients. V trimming: 2 bases; J trimming: 7 bases; junction bases outside the gene matches: 4. The CDR3 covers 15 residues. CDR1 and CDR2 (germline): SEHNR, FQNEAQ (reference sequence). This chain links TRBV7-9 with TRBJ2-1; 11 bases line up with TRBD2. The sequenced sample consisted of blood. The sequence was collected from a young woman in good health. The DNA for the CDR3 is TGTGCCAGCAGCTTACGCCTAGCGGGAGGAAATGAGCAGTTCTTC. The encoded protein is CASSLRLAGGNEQFF.